What follows is one T cell receptor (beta chain) and its context. The antigen is not known. Use of 60 Vbeta and 13 Jbeta primers characterized the PCR. Only in-frame clones appear in the TCRdb table, and some are missing; sequencing was by immunoSEQ multiplex PCR. The data contain roughly 110,000 clones, roughly four fifths of them seen just once; the ten biggest clones take up 1.6%. The entry originates in a study of cytomegalovirus exposure and HLA in healthy donors. At the level of the study: An analysis done earlier identified fewer than 140 million unique TCR beta sequences from 150 million to 200 million T cells. General study points: Later, an analysis showed that TCR beta chains associated with HLA were more clonally expanded than others that were equally common.

Donors consisted of healthy bone marrow donors. Germline V gene data show CDR1 as ENHRY and CDR2 as SYGVKD. V was shortened by 10 bases and J by 4 bases, with 11 bases between the two germline ends. CDR3 size: 12 residues. Sequencing was carried out using PBMCs. The source of this sequence is a man aged 45-65 years in good health and CMV-seronegative. V usage is TRBV10-3 and J usage is TRBJ2-1, with D possibly being TRBD2 (6 bases). CDR3 coding DNA: TGTGCCAGTGGAGGGGTTTACAATGAGCAGTTCTTC. Residues: CASGGVYNEQFF.